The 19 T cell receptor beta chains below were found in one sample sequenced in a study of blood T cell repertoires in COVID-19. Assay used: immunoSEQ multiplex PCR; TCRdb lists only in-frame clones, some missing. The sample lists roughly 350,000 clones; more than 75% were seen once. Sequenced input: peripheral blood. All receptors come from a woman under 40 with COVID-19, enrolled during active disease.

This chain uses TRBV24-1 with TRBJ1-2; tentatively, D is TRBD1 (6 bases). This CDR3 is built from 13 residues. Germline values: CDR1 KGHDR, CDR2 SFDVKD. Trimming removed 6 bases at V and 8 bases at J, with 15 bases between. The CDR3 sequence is CATSHRAGDGYTF. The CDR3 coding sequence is TGTGCCACCAGTCACAGGGCCGGTGACGGCTACACCTTC.

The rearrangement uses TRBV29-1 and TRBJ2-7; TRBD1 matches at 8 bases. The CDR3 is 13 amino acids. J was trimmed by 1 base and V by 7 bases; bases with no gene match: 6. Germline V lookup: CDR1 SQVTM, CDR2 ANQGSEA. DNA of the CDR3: TGCAGCGCCCTGACAGGGGAATCCTACGAGCAGTACTTC. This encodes CSALTGESYEQYF.

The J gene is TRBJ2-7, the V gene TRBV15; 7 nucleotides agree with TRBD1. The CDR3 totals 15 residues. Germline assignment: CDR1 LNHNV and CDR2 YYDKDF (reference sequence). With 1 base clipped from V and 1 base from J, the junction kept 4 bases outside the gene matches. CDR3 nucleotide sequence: TGTGCCACCAGCAGAGTAACAGGGGAATCCTACGAGCAGTACTTC. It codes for CATSRVTGESYEQYF.

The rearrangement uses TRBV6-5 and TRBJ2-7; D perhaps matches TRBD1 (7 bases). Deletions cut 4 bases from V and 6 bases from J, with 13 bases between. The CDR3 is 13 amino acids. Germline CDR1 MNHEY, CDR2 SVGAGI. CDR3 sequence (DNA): TGTGCCAGCAGTTTTTACAGGGGAGGCGAGCAGTACTTC. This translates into CASSFYRGGEQYF.

CDR3 bases: TGTGCCAGCTCACCTACAGGGATTGAAGCTTTCTTT. Encoded protein: CASSPTGIEAFF. The chain recombines TRBV18 with TRBJ1-1; perhaps TRBD1 as D (6 bases). The V end was cut by 3 bases, the J end by 7 bases, with 9 bases between. The germline V gene encodes CDR1 KGHSH and CDR2 LQKENI. The CDR3 runs 12 residues.

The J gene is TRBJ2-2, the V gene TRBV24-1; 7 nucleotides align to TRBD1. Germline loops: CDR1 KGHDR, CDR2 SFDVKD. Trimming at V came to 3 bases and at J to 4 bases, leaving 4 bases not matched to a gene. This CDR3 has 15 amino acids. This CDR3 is CATSDAGTATGELFF. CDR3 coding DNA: TGTGCCACCAGTGATGCCGGGACAGCCACCGGGGAGCTGTTTTTT.

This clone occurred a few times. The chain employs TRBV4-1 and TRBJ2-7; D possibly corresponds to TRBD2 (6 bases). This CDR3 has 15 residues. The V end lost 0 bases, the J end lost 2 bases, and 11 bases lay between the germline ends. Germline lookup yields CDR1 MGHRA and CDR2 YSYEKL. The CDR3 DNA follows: TGCGCCAGCAGCCAAGAGGACGGGAGTCCCTACGAGCAGTACTTC. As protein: CASSQEDGSPYEQYF.

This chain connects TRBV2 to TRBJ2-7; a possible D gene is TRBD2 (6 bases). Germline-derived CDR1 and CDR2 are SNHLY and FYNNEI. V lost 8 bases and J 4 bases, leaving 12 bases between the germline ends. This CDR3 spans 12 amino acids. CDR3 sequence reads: CASQARGYEQYF. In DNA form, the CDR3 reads TGTGCCAGCCAAGCCCGGGGGTACGAGCAGTACTTC.

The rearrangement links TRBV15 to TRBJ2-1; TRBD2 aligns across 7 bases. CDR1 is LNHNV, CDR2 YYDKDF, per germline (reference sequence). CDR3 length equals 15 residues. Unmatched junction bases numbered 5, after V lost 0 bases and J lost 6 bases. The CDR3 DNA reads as TGTGCCACCAGCAGAGATCGAGCGGGGATCAATGAGCAGTTCTTC. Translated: CATSRDRAGINEQFF.

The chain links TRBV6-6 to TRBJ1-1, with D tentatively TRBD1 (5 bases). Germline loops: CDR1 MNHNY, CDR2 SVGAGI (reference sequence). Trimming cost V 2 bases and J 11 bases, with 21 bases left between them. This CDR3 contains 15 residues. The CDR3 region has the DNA TGTGCCAGCAGTTACCCCGCCGGGGAGGGACCCCGTGCTTTCTTT. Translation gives CASSYPAGEGPRAFF.

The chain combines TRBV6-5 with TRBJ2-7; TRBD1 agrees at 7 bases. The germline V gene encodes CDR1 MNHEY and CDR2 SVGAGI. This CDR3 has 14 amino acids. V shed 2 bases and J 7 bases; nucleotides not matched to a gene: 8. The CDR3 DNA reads TGTGCCAGCAGTTACCCCGACAGGGCTGGGGAGCAGTACTTC. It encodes CASSYPDRAGEQYF.

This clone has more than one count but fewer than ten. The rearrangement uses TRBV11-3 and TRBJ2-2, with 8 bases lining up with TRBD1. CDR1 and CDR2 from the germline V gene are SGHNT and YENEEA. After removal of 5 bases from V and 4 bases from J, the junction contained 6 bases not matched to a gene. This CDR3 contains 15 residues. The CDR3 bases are TGTGCCAGCAGCCCGGGGACAGGACTCACCGGGGAGCTGTTTTTT. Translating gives CASSPGTGLTGELFF.

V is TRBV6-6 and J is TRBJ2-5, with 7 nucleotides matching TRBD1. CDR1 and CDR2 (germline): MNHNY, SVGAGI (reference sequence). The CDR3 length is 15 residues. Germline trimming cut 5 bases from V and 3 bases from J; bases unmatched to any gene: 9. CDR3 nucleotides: TGTGCCAGCAGTCCCGGGACAGAATCAAAAGAGACCCAGTACTTC. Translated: CASSPGTESKETQYF.

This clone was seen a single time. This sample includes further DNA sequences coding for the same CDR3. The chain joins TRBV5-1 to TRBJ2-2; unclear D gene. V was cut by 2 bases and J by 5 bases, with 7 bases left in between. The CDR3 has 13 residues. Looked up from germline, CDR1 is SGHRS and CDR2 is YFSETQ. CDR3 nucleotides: TGCGCCAGCAGCTTTACGGTGACCGGGGAGCTGTTTTTT. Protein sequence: CASSFTVTGELFF.

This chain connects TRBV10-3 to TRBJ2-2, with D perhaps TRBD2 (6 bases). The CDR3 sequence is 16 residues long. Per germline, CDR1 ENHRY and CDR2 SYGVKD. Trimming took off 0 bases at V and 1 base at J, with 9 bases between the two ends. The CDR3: CAISESGGKNTGELFF. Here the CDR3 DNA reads TGTGCCATCAGTGAGTCGGGCGGGAAGAACACCGGGGAGCTGTTTTTT.

The CDR3 here is CASSFVGGGNEQFF. CDR3 nucleotides: TGCGCCAGCAGCTTTGTAGGGGGCGGCAATGAGCAGTTCTTC. V usage is TRBV5-1 and J usage is TRBJ2-1, with 7 bases fitting TRBD1. CDR3 length equals 14 residues. Germline V gene lookup returns CDR1 SGHRS and CDR2 YFSETQ. J was trimmed by 6 bases and V by 2 bases; bases with no gene match: 5.

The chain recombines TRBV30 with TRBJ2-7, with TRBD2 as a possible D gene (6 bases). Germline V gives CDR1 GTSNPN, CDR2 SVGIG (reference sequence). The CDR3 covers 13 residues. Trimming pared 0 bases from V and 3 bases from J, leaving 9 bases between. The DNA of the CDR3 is TGTGCCTGGAGTGTCTCTAGCGACTACGAGCAGTACTTC. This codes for CAWSVSSDYEQYF.

CDR3 amino acids: CASRTGGTYEQYF. In DNA, the CDR3 is TGTGCCAGCAGGACAGGGGGCACCTACGAGCAGTACTTC. The chain links TRBV28 to TRBJ2-7; 10 nucleotides agree with TRBD1. The V gene's germline CDR1 is MDHEN and CDR2 SYDVKM. The CDR3 loop spans 13 amino acids. J was trimmed by 2 bases and V by 6 bases; bases with no gene match: 1.

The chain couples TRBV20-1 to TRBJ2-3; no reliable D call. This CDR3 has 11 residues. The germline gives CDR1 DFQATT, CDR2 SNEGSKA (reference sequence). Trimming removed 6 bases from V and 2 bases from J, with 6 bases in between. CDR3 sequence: CSALYTDTQYF. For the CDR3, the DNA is TGCAGTGCCCTGTACACAGATACGCAGTATTTT.